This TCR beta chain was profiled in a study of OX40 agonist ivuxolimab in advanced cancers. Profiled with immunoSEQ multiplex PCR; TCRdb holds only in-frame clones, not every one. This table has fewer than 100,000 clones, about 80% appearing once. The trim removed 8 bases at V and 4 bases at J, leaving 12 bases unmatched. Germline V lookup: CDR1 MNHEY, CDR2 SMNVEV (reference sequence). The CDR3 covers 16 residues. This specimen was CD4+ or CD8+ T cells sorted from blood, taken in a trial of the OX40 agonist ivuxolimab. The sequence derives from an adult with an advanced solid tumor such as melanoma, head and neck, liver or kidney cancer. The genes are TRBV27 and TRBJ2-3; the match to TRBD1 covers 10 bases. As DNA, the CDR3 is TGTGCCAGCGGGCCGTGGACAGGGGGGGGTGCAGATACGCAGTATTTT. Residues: CASGPWTGGGADTQYF.